The 32 T cell receptor beta chains below were found in one sample sequenced in a study of blood T cells in healthy people across ages. Primers used in a second PCR of about 6 to 11 cycles were a sample-barcoded 5' primer and a J-beta primer mix. TCRdb fed the 5' RACE reads into MiXCR, producing one record per CDR3 protein. This table holds about 1,400,000 distinct CDR3 sequences, roughly 45% found once. Sequenced sample: blood. All receptors come from a young woman in good health.

The genes are TRBV6-6 and TRBJ2-2, with TRBD2 identical over 12 bases. The germline V gene has CDR1 MNHNY and CDR2 SVGAGI (reference sequence). There are 17 residues in the CDR3. Losses at the gene ends were 6 bases for V and 0 bases for J; bases not matched to a gene: 5. As DNA, the CDR3 is TGTGCCAGCAGCCACCTAGCGGGGGGGGCGAACACCGGGGAGCTGTTTTTT. Encoded protein: CASSHLAGGANTGELFF.

Only a few counts were recorded for this clonotype. The chain has TRBV29-1 and TRBJ2-1, with 7 bases lining up with TRBD2. Gene TRBJ2-7 matches the end of the DNA better, so the J call may be wrong. Germline CDR1 SQVTM, CDR2 ANQGSEA. CDR3 size: 12 residues. The CDR3 coding sequence is TGCAGCGGGGGGGAGGGATACAATGAGCAGTACTTC. Translating it yields CSGGEGYNEQYF.

The chain carries TRBV5-1 and TRBJ2-7; the match to TRBD2 covers 7 bases. The CDR3 sequence is 14 residues long. V was clipped by 0 bases and J by 6 bases; unmatched bases: 6. Looked up from germline, CDR1 is SGHRS and CDR2 is YFSETQ. Written as DNA, the CDR3 is TGCGCCAGCAGCTTGGGTGGCGGGAGTAGCGAGCAGTACTTC. This translates into CASSLGGGSSEQYF.

This clonotype was seen more than once but under ten times. The V gene is TRBV25-1, the J gene TRBJ1-2, with D possibly being TRBD1 (5 bases). The V gene's germline CDR1 is MGHDK and CDR2 SYGVNS. The CDR3 loop spans 15 amino acids. Trimming took off 4 bases at V and 1 base at J, with 13 bases between the two ends. CDR3 region: CASSGGWQGNYGYTF. CDR3 DNA: TGTGCCAGCAGTGGAGGGTGGCAGGGTAACTATGGCTACACCTTC.

CDR3 nucleotide sequence: TGTGCCAGTAGCTATGAGGGGATTAGCAATCAGCCCCAGCATTTT. Translation gives CASSYEGISNQPQHF. This chain joins TRBV6-2 or TRBV6-3 and TRBJ1-5; D possibly corresponds to TRBD1 (5 bases). V dropped 9 bases and J dropped 0 bases, with 15 bases sitting between them. CDR3 size: 15 residues. Germline assignment: CDR1 MNHEY and CDR2 SVGEGT.

The genes are TRBV3-1 and TRBJ2-3; TRBD1 matches 7 bases. V dropped 4 bases and J dropped 3; count of bases not matched to a gene: 4. Germline assignment: CDR1 LGHDT and CDR2 YNNKEL (reference sequence). This CDR3 has 14 residues. The DNA of the CDR3 is TGTGCCAGCAGCCGACAGGGAGAGACAGATACGCAGTATTTT. Amino acid sequence: CASSRQGETDTQYF.

This clonotype was observed a few times. This rearrangement joins TRBV10-3 to TRBJ1-4; D call uncertain. The CDR3 covers 15 residues. The germline gives CDR1 ENHRY, CDR2 SYGVKD. V was cut by 0 bases and J by 4 bases, with 9 bases left in between. CDR3: CAISESTASNEKLFF. CDR3 sequence (DNA): TGTGCCATCAGTGAGTCGACGGCAAGTAATGAAAAACTGTTTTTT.

The chain recombines TRBV2 with TRBJ1-4, with D hard to call. V was trimmed by 4 bases and J by 5 bases, leaving 14 bases between them. This CDR3 contains 15 residues. From germline, CDR1 is SNHLY and CDR2 FYNNEI. In nucleotides, the CDR3 is TGTGCCAGCAGTGCGGGTGTAATGGTCAATGAAAAACTGTTTTTT. Protein sequence: CASSAGVMVNEKLFF.

This clonotype was recorded only once. A much larger clone sits a single nucleotide away, making a read error possible. The V and J genes are TRBV3-1 and TRBJ2-1; a weak D match, TRBD1 (6 bases). Germline V lookup: CDR1 LGHDT, CDR2 YNNKEL (reference sequence). This CDR3 is 15 amino acids long. This CDR3 reads CASTPTGGSYNGQFF. CDR3 coding DNA: TGTGCCAGCACCCCGACAGGAGGCTCGTACAATGGGCAGTTCTTC.

This clonotype was counted between two and nine times. The chain joins TRBV9 to TRBJ2-7; TRBD2 matches 10 bases. The germline V gene has CDR1 SGDLS and CDR2 YYNGEE. CDR3 length equals 16 residues. The V gene end was trimmed by 4 bases and the J gene end by 1 base; junction bases not matched to a gene: 8. Here the CDR3 DNA reads TGTGCCAGCAGCCTCGGAGGACTAGCGGTTTCCTACGAGCAGTACTTC. It is translated as CASSLGGLAVSYEQYF. Full variable domain (rest looked up from reference TRBV9 and TRBJ2-7): DSGVTQTPKHLITATGQRVTLRCSPRSGDLSVYWYQQSLDQGLQFLIQYYNGEERAKGNILERFSAQQFPDLHSELNLSSLELGDSALYFCASSLGGLAVSYEQYFGPGTRLTVT.

This clonotype came up a few times. This chain uses TRBV4-1 with TRBJ2-7; D tentatively reads TRBD1 or TRBD2 (5 bases each). The CDR3 spans 15 residues. Trimming took off 3 bases at V and 2 bases at J, with 14 bases between the two ends. Germline loops: CDR1 MGHRA, CDR2 YSYEKL. CDR3 in DNA: TGCGCCAGCAGCCAGACCCGGGACGGAACCTACGAGCAGTACTTC. This gives the protein CASSQTRDGTYEQYF.

This rearrangement joins TRBV6-5 to TRBJ2-1; TRBD2 agrees at 14 bases. This CDR3 is 17 amino acids long. Trimming removed 4 bases from V and 6 bases from J; junction bases left unmatched: 8. Germline CDR1 MNHEY, CDR2 SVGAGI. CDR3 sequence reads: CASSLGMTSGGVNEQFF. The CDR3 DNA sequence: TGTGCCAGCAGTTTGGGGATGACTAGCGGGGGGGTCAATGAGCAGTTCTTC.

The chain links TRBV12-3 or TRBV12-4 to TRBJ2-3; TRBD2 matches at 8 bases. The CDR3 consists of 14 residues. J gave up 1 base and V 7 bases, and 4 bases lay outside the gene matches. The CDR3 is CASTPAGGTDTQYF. CDR3 coding DNA: TGTGCCAGCACCCCAGCGGGGGGCACAGATACGCAGTATTTT.

This chain links TRBV3-1 with TRBJ2-3; 11 bases are a match to TRBD2. This CDR3 contains 17 residues. Germline CDR1 LGHDT, CDR2 YNNKEL (reference sequence). The trim removed 4 bases at V and 2 bases at J, leaving 8 bases unmatched. The CDR3 loop is CASSLSGLAVNTDTQYF. In DNA form, the CDR3 reads TGTGCCAGCAGCCTGTCGGGACTAGCGGTGAACACAGATACGCAGTATTTT.

The chain uses TRBV2 and TRBJ2-4; the D call may be TRBD1 or TRBD2 (5 bases each). Trimming stripped 7 bases from V and 2 bases from J, with 9 bases between. Germline CDR1 reads SNHLY; CDR2 reads FYNNEI. The CDR3 totals 13 residues. CDR3 bases: TGTGCCAGCAAAGGGGAGACCAAAAACATTCAGTACTTC. Translating gives CASKGETKNIQYF.

This clonotype occurred a few times. The V gene is TRBV9, the J gene TRBJ2-7; 8 bases are a match to TRBD2. V lost 0 bases, J lost 3 bases, and 8 bases stayed unmatched. Looked up from germline, CDR1 is SGDLS and CDR2 is YYNGEE. The CDR3 has 16 residues. The CDR3 DNA sequence: TGTGCCAGCAGCGTAGTTCAACTAGCGGCTTTCTACGAGCAGTACTTC. It yields the protein CASSVVQLAAFYEQYF.

This clonotype has only one observation. A much larger clone lies a single base off, so this may be a read error. The chain employs TRBV5-1 and TRBJ2-1; D unresolved. The CDR3 length is 14 residues. Germline CDR1 SGHRS, CDR2 YFSETQ. The CDR3 loop reads CASNLDPTSYEQFF. The CDR3, as DNA: TGCGCCAGCAACTTGGATCCCACCTCGTATGAGCAGTTCTTC.

The V and J genes are TRBV19 and TRBJ1-5, with D uncertain. Per germline, CDR1 LNHDA and CDR2 SQIVND (reference sequence). This CDR3 has 14 amino acids. Trimming took 7 bases from V and 0 from J, leaving 10 bases between them. CDR3 bases: TGTGCCAGTACGACGGGGTCTAGCAATCAGCCCCAGCATTTT. It yields the protein CASTTGSSNQPQHF. Full variable domain (rest looked up from reference TRBV19 and TRBJ1-5): DGGITQSPKYLFRKEGQNVTLSCEQNLNHDAMYWYRQDPGQGLRLIYYSQIVNDFQKGDIAEGYSVSREKKESFPLTVTSAQKNPTAFYLCASTTGSSNQPQHFGDGTRLSIL.

The rearrangement links TRBV7-2 to TRBJ2-3; D unclear. This CDR3 has 12 residues. Between the trimmed V and J ends, which lost 5 bases and 6 bases, there was a span of 9 bases. CDR1 is SGHTA, CDR2 FQGNSA, per germline. The CDR3 DNA reads as TGTGCCAGCAGCCACCCGATGGATACGCAGTATTTT. It yields the protein CASSHPMDTQYF.

This clonotype has more than one count but fewer than ten. This chain links TRBV4-2 with TRBJ2-7; 12 positions agree with TRBD2. The CDR3 spans 15 residues. With 4 bases clipped from V and 5 bases from J, the junction kept 6 bases outside the gene matches. Germline V CDR1 and CDR2: LGHNA, YNFKEQ. CDR3: CASSPLTSGSDEQYF. CDR3 sequence (DNA): TGTGCCAGCAGCCCTCTGACTAGCGGGAGTGACGAGCAGTACTTC.

This clonotype has a handful of counts. The chain recombines TRBV6-1 with TRBJ2-1; 13 bases align to TRBD2. Trimming removed 7 bases from V and 5 bases from J; junction bases left unmatched: 5. CDR3 length equals 15 residues. From germline, CDR1 is MNHNS and CDR2 SASEGT. CDR3: CASKTGTSGDNEQFF. The CDR3 coding sequence is TGTGCCAGCAAGACCGGGACTAGCGGGGACAATGAGCAGTTCTTC.

A few counts support this clonotype. The genes are TRBV12-3 or TRBV12-4 and TRBJ1-2; D perhaps matches TRBD1 (5 bases). V lost 1 base and J lost 4, with 10 bases in between. The CDR3 extends over 14 amino acids. The CDR3 loop is CASSLGDGFYGYTF. The CDR3 nucleotides are TGTGCCAGCAGTTTAGGGGACGGATTCTATGGCTACACCTTC.

Only a few counts were recorded for this clonotype. The chain uses TRBV29-1 and TRBJ1-1; D is unresolved. V was trimmed by 0 bases and J by 2 bases, leaving 13 bases between them. The germline V gene encodes CDR1 SQVTM and CDR2 ANQGSEA. The CDR3 sequence is 15 residues long. The CDR3 here is CSVEEYSGSNTEAFF. The CDR3 DNA sequence: TGCAGCGTTGAAGAGTATTCGGGCAGCAACACTGAAGCTTTCTTT. Using reference TRBV29-1 and TRBJ1-1 for the parts outside the CDR3, the full variable domain is SAVISQKPSRDICQRGTSLTIQCQVDSQVTMMFWYRQQPGQSLTLIATANQGSEATYESGFVIDKFPISRPNLTFSTLTVSNMSPEDSSIYLCSVEEYSGSNTEAFFGQGTRLTVV.

In this sample, this clonotype turned up a few times. This chain uses TRBV4-2 with TRBJ2-1; TRBD2 matches 8 bases. The ends lost 1 base at V and 6 bases at J; junction bases unmatched: 5. There are 15 residues in the CDR3. Germline CDR1 reads LGHNA; CDR2 reads YNFKEQ. DNA of the CDR3: TGTGCCAGCAGCCAAGCCGGGACTAGGGGCAATGAGCAGTTCTTC. It translates to CASSQAGTRGNEQFF.

About this clonotype itself: An end of the junction differs from the germline gene, which may be a read error. The genes are TRBV5-1 and TRBJ2-1; 9 nucleotides match TRBD2. The CDR3 contains 16 residues. Per germline, CDR1 SGHRS and CDR2 YFSETQ. The CDR3 DNA follows: TGCGCCGGCAGCAAACAGCCGGGACTAGCTAACAATGAGCAGTTCTTC. It is translated as CAGSKQPGLANNEQFF.

The rearrangement uses TRBV4-1 and TRBJ2-5; 11 bases line up with TRBD2. The CDR3 length is 15 residues. Germline V lookup: CDR1 MGHRA, CDR2 YSYEKL. After removal of 6 bases from V and 11 bases from J, the junction contained 14 bases not matched to a gene. CDR3 nucleotide sequence: TGCGCCAGCAGGCCGACTAGCGGGACTTACAATGAGCAGTACTTC. This translates into CASRPTSGTYNEQYF.

The rearrangement uses TRBV5-1 and TRBJ2-5; D might be TRBD1 (5 bases). This CDR3 has 15 residues. Germline CDR1 SGHRS, CDR2 YFSETQ. Trimming pared 2 bases from V and 4 bases from J, leaving 15 bases between. DNA of the CDR3: TGCGCCAGCAGCTTAGGTGCAGGGTGGGGAGAGACCCAGTACTTC. Its protein product is CASSLGAGWGETQYF.

The chain uses TRBV27 and TRBJ2-5; 11 bases match TRBD1. This CDR3 contains 16 residues. J gave up 3 bases and V 4 bases, and 7 bases lay outside the gene matches. Germline lookup yields CDR1 MNHEY and CDR2 SMNVEV (reference sequence). This CDR3 is CASSSTGTGGKETQYF. For the CDR3, the DNA is TGTGCCAGCAGTTCTACCGGGACAGGGGGGAAAGAGACCCAGTACTTC.

This sequence joins TRBV2 and TRBJ2-7, with a tentative D call TRBD1 (6 bases). This CDR3 region has 14 residues. CDR1 SNHLY and CDR2 FYNNEI come from the germline V gene. Deletions cut 8 bases from V and 0 bases from J, with 14 bases between. The CDR3 DNA reads TGTGCCAGCGGAGGACAGTGGAGCTCCTACGAGCAGTACTTC. Amino acids: CASGGQWSSYEQYF. Supplemented by reference TRBV2 and TRBJ2-7, the full variable domain reads EPEVTQTPSHQVTQMGQEVILRCVPISNHLYFYWYRQILGQKVEFLVSFYNNEISEKSEIFDDQFSVERPDGSNFTLKIRSTKLEDSAMYFCASGGQWSSYEQYFGPGTRLTVT.

The chain's CDR3 is CASSYFGQGAREQFF. CDR3 DNA: TGTGCCAGCAGTTACTTCGGGCAGGGGGCGCGTGAGCAGTTCTTC. This sequence joins TRBV6-2 or TRBV6-3 and TRBJ2-1, with 8 bases matching TRBD1. Germline values: CDR1 MNHEY, CDR2 SVGEGT. V trimming: 1 base; J trimming: 9 bases; junction bases outside the gene matches: 8. The CDR3 has 15 amino acids.

In its sample, this clonotype was seen a few times. The chain has TRBV12-3 or TRBV12-4 and TRBJ2-5; 7 bases agree with TRBD2. J lost 11 bases, V lost 5 bases, and 11 bases had no gene match. CDR3 length: 13 amino acids. The CDR3: CASSVGGSNEQYF. The CDR3 nucleotides read TGTGCCAGCAGTGTGGGAGGGAGTAATGAGCAGTACTTC.

This clonotype was counted once. V usage is TRBV6-1 and J usage is TRBJ2-1; D might be TRBD2 (5 bases). The end of the DNA fits TRBJ2-7 better, so the J call may be wrong. Germline V gives CDR1 MNHNS, CDR2 SASEGT. The CDR3 contains 12 residues. The CDR3 DNA is TGTGCCACCGGACTCTACTACAATGAGCAGTACTTC. Protein product: CATGLYYNEQYF.